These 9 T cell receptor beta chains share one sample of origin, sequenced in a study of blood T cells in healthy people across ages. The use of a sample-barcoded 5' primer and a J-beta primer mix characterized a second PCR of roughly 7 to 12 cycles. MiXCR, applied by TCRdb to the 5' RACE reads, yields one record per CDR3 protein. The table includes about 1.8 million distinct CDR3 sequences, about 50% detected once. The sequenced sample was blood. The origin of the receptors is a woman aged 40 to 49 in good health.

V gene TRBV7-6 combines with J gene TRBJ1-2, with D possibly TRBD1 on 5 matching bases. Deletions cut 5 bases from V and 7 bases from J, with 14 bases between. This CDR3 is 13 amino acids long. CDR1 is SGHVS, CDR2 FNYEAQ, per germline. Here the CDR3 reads CASSRGESGGYTF. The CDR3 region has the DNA TGTGCCAGCAGCCGAGGGGAGTCGGGTGGCTACACCTTC. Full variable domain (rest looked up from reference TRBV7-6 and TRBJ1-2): GAGVSQSPRYKVTKRGQDVALRCDPISGHVSLYWYRQALGQGPEFLTYFNYEAQQDKSGLPNDRFSAERPEGSISTLTIQRTEQRDSAMYRCASSRGESGGYTFGSGTRLTVV.

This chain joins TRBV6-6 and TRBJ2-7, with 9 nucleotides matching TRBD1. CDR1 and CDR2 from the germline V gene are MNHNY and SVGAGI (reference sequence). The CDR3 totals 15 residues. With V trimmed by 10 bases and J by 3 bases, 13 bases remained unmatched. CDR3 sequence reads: CAISSPGQGFYEQYF. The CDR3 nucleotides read TGTGCCATTTCGTCCCCGGGACAGGGTTTCTACGAGCAGTACTTC.

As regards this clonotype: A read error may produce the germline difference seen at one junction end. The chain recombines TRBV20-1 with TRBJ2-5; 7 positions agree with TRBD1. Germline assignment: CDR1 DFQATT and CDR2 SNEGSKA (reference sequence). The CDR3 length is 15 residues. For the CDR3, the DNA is TGCAGTGCTAGAACTCAGGGACAGACATCCTGGACCCGGTACTTC. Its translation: CSARTQGQTSWTRYF.

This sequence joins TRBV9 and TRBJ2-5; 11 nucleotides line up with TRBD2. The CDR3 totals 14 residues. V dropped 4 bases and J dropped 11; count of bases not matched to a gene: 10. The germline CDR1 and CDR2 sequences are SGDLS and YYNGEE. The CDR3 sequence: CASSRSGGAGEQYF. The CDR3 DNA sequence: TGTGCCAGCAGCCGTAGCGGGGGGGCAGGAGAGCAGTACTTC. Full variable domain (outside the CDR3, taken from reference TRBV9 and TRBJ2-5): DSGVTQTPKHLITATGQRVTLRCSPRSGDLSVYWYQQSLDQGLQFLIQYYNGEERAKGNILERFSAQQFPDLHSELNLSSLELGDSALYFCASSRSGGAGEQYFGPGTRLLVL.

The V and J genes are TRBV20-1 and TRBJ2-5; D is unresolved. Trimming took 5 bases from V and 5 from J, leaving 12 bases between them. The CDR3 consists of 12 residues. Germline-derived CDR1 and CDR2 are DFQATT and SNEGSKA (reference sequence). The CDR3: CSALTDGETQYF. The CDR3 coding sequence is TGCAGTGCTTTAACCGACGGGGAGACCCAGTACTTC.

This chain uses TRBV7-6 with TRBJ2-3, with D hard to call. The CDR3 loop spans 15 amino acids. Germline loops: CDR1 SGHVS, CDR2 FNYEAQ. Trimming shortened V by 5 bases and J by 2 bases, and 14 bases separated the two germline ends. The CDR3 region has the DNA TGTGCCAGCAGCCTACGGGTTACAGACACAGATACGCAGTATTTT. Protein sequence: CASSLRVTDTDTQYF.

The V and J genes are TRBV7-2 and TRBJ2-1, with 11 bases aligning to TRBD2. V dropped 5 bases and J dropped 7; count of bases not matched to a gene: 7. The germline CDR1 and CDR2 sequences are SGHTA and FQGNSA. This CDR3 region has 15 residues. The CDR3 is CASSMLAGGPNEQFF. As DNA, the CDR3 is TGTGCCAGCAGCATGCTAGCGGGGGGTCCTAATGAGCAGTTCTTC.

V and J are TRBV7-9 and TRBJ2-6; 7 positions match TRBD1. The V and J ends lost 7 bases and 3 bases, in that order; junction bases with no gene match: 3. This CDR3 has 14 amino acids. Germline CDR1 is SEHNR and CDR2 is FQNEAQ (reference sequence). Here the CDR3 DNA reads TGTGCCAGCACGACAGGGAATGGGGCCAACGTCCTGACTTTC. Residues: CASTTGNGANVLTF.

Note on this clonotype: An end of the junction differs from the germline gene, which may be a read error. The CDR3 DNA reads TGTGCCAGCAGCTTTGACGGCAGGTCCTCCGACGAGCAGTACTTC. Its protein product is CASSFDGRSSDEQYF. V gene TRBV7-2 combines with J gene TRBJ2-7, with D uncertain. CDR3 length: 15 residues. Germline values: CDR1 SGHTA, CDR2 FQGNSA.